This record concerns one T cell receptor beta chain sequence. CDR1 is MNHEY, CDR2 SVGAGI, per germline. J was trimmed by 3 bases and V by 4 bases; bases with no gene match: 9. The CDR3 covers 15 residues. Original processing methods: Reference gene primers were amplified, and this amplification served to estimate nucleated cell counts. The method was immunoSEQ multiplex PCR; TCRdb's version includes in-frame clones alone and lacks a portion of them. The V and J calls and clone size come from that table; D and trimming were worked out from the DNA. The data show 170,000 or so clones, about 78% seen once. These data belong to a study of blood T cell repertoires in COVID-19. For the study at large: Specimens from acute and convalescent COVID-19 originated in the United States, Italy and Spain. T cells, B-cell-depleted T cells, or PBMCs provided the cDNA or gDNA that served as material.

The study counted Cohort 3 donors as recovered given two negative PCRs, clearance, or symptom resolution. The V call is TRBV6-5, the J call TRBJ2-7; TRBD1 matches at 7 bases. The origin of this receptor is a woman in her fifties or sixties who had recovered from COVID-19. Sequenced sample: PBMCs or T cells enriched from blood (not recorded which). CDR3 loop: CASSFDRQGRYEQYF. The CDR3 nucleotides read TGTGCCAGCAGTTTCGACCGACAGGGACGCTACGAGCAGTACTTC.